Presented here are 32 T cell receptor beta chains from one specimen sequenced in a study of cytomegalovirus exposure and HLA in healthy donors. It was with 60 Vbeta and 13 Jbeta primers that the PCR ran. Here immunoSEQ multiplex PCR was the method, and the copy in TCRdb shows in-frame clones only, minus some. The data show over 150,000 clones, roughly 85% seen once. Input material: PBMCs. These receptors were taken from a woman aged 50 to 65 in good health and CMV-seronegative.

The gene calls are TRBV5-1 and TRBJ2-7, with TRBD2 matching over 10 bases. With V trimmed by 0 bases and J by 2 bases, 2 bases remained unmatched. This CDR3 contains 15 residues. Germline V CDR1 and CDR2: SGHRS, YFSETQ. The CDR3 protein is CASSLGLAGAYEQYF. The CDR3 coding sequence is TGCGCCAGCAGCTTGGGTCTAGCGGGAGCCTACGAGCAGTACTTC. Supplemented by reference TRBV5-1 and TRBJ2-7, the full variable domain reads KAGVTQTPRYLIKTRGQQVTLSCSPISGHRSVSWYQQTPGQGLQFLFEYFSETQRNKGNFPGRFSGRQFSNSRSEMNVSTLELGDSALYLCASSLGLAGAYEQYFGPGTRLTVT.

The V call is TRBV7-3, the J call TRBJ2-7; 11 positions agree with TRBD2. CDR3 length equals 15 residues. V lost 5 bases and J lost 2; bases outside the gene matches: 5. Germline CDR1 reads SGHTA; CDR2 reads FQGTGA. DNA of the CDR3: TGTGCCAGCAGCCTACTAGCGGGAGCCCCCTACGAGCAGTACTTC. Translating gives CASSLLAGAPYEQYF.

This sequence joins TRBV5-4 and TRBJ1-2; 8 bases match TRBD1. This CDR3 contains 13 residues. The V and J ends lost 2 bases and 5 bases, in that order; junction bases with no gene match: 2. In germline, CDR1 is SGHNT, CDR2 YYREEE (reference sequence). The CDR3 bases are TGTGCCAGCAGCTTCAACAGGGGGTATGGCTACACCTTC. It yields the protein CASSFNRGYGYTF.

This clone was detected only once. The chain recombines TRBV11-3 with TRBJ1-6; maybe TRBD1 (5 bases). The CDR3 has 13 residues. Germline values: CDR1 SGHNT, CDR2 YENEEA. V lost 5 bases and J lost 10, with 12 bases in between. The CDR3 sequence is CASSQETESPLHF. The CDR3 DNA is TGTGCCAGCAGCCAAGAGACAGAATCACCCCTCCACTTT. Full variable domain (missing parts from reference TRBV11-3 and TRBJ1-6): EAGVVQSPRYKIIEKKQPVAFWCNPISGHNTLYWYLQNLGQGPELLIRYENEEAVDDSQLPKDRFSAERLKGVDSTLKIQPAELGDSAVYLCASSQETESPLHFGNGTRLTVT.

In its sample, this clone was seen a few times. The chain uses TRBV28 and TRBJ1-2; D uncertain. Trimming stripped 6 bases from V and 0 bases from J, with 14 bases between. CDR3 size: 15 residues. In germline, CDR1 is MDHEN, CDR2 SYDVKM. The CDR3 is CASSQPARTNYGYTF. The CDR3 nucleotides are TGTGCCAGCAGCCAACCAGCTAGGACTAACTATGGCTACACCTTC.

This clone was observed a single time. This sequence joins TRBV5-6 and TRBJ2-2, with 9 bases lining up with TRBD1. This CDR3 region has 16 residues. The germline gives CDR1 SGHDT, CDR2 YYEEEE. The trim removed 6 bases at V and 5 bases at J, leaving 11 bases unmatched. The CDR3 sequence: CASTLRDRAGTGELFF. Written as DNA, the CDR3 is TGTGCCAGCACCCTCCGGGACAGGGCGGGGACCGGGGAGCTGTTTTTT.

The chain employs TRBV10-3 and TRBJ2-1; TRBD1 might be the D (6 bases). There are 12 residues in the CDR3. The germline V gene encodes CDR1 ENHRY and CDR2 SYGVKD. V gave up 9 bases and J gave up 7 bases, with 13 bases separating them. This CDR3 is CAITGPNNEQFF. CDR3 coding DNA: TGTGCCATAACAGGGCCGAATAATGAGCAGTTCTTC.

This clone was recorded a few times. This chain joins TRBV5-4 and TRBJ1-3, with TRBD1 identical over 9 bases. The trim removed 4 bases at V and 4 bases at J, leaving 9 bases unmatched. The CDR3 is 16 amino acids. The germline V gene encodes CDR1 SGHNT and CDR2 YYREEE (reference sequence). In DNA, the CDR3 is TGTGCCAGCAGCCCCACAGGGGGCGCGGGGGGAAACACCATATATTTT. It specifies CASSPTGGAGGNTIYF.

The chain is built from TRBV27 and TRBJ2-3, with 8 bases identical to TRBD2. V shed 5 bases, J shed 5 bases, and the junction held 12 bases outside the gene matches. The CDR3 loop spans 16 amino acids. Germline CDR1 and CDR2: MNHEY and SMNVEV (reference sequence). The CDR3 nucleotides are TGTGCCAGCAGTAGAACCAGCGGGAGCGGGGTAGATACGCAGTATTTT. Translated: CASSRTSGSGVDTQYF.

The sample holds one count of this clone. The chain recombines TRBV7-9 with TRBJ2-3, with 9 nucleotides matching TRBD2. V shed 5 bases, J shed 0 bases, and the junction held 3 bases outside the gene matches. Germline values: CDR1 SEHNR, CDR2 FQNEAQ (reference sequence). The CDR3 is 15 amino acids. The CDR3 sequence: CASSRAGGSTDTQYF. The DNA for the CDR3 is TGTGCCAGCAGCCGAGCGGGGGGTAGCACAGATACGCAGTATTTT.

On this clone: The junction shows a germline mismatch at one end, possibly a read error. The rearrangement links TRBV7-9 to TRBJ1-2; tentatively, D is TRBD1 (6 bases). This CDR3 region has 12 residues. CDR1 is SEHNR and CDR2 is FQNEAQ in the germline V gene (reference sequence). The CDR3 here is CSSAGENYGYTF. CDR3 coding DNA: TGTTCCAGCGCAGGGGAAAACTATGGCTACACCTTC. Full variable domain (remainder filled in from reference TRBV7-9 and TRBJ1-2): DTGVSQNPRHKITKRGQNVTFRCDPISEHNRLYWYRQTLGQGPEFLTYFQNEAQLEKSRLLSDRFSAERPKGSFSTLEIQRTEQGDSAMYLCSSAGENYGYTFGSGTRLTVV.

This chain uses TRBV5-6 with TRBJ1-5, with 7 bases lining up with TRBD1. This CDR3 is built from 14 residues. Germline loops: CDR1 SGHDT, CDR2 YYEEEE. J was trimmed by 4 bases and V by 4 bases; bases with no gene match: 5. The CDR3 bases are TGTGCCAGCAGCACGGGACAGAATAATCAGCCCCAGCATTTT. Translation: CASSTGQNNQPQHF.

V gene TRBV7-2 combines with J gene TRBJ2-7; 9 bases agree with TRBD1. Trimming cost V 5 bases and J 3 bases; bases outside gene matches: 8. This CDR3 has 15 amino acids. Germline V gives CDR1 SGHTA, CDR2 FQGNSA. The CDR3 sequence: CASSVQGAPYYEQYF. CDR3 DNA: TGTGCCAGCAGCGTACAGGGGGCGCCCTACTACGAGCAGTACTTC.

The chain is built from TRBV2 and TRBJ1-5; 8 bases map to TRBD1. Germline CDR1 reads SNHLY; CDR2 reads FYNNEI. V was clipped by 6 bases and J by 6 bases; unmatched bases: 10. This CDR3 has 15 residues. The CDR3 sequence is CASRGYQGASQPQHF. CDR3 DNA sequence: TGTGCCAGCAGGGGGTATCAGGGGGCAAGTCAGCCCCAGCATTTT.

V is TRBV7-8 and J is TRBJ1-5; 8 nucleotides align to TRBD1. V shed 6 bases, J shed 6 bases, and the junction held 4 bases outside the gene matches. There are 13 residues in the CDR3. The germline V gene encodes CDR1 SGHVS and CDR2 FQNEAQ. The CDR3 bases are TGTGCCAGCAGTTCTGACAGGGGTCAGCCCCAGCATTTT. The encoded protein is CASSSDRGQPQHF.

The rearrangement uses TRBV19 and TRBJ1-3; D may be TRBD1 (6 bases). From germline, CDR1 is LNHDA and CDR2 SQIVND (reference sequence). V was cut by 6 bases and J by 0 bases, with 12 bases left in between. The CDR3 consists of 15 residues. The CDR3 reads CASRRTDLSGNTIYF. The CDR3 DNA is TGTGCCAGTAGAAGGACAGACCTCTCTGGAAACACCATATATTTT.

The rearrangement links TRBV5-1 to TRBJ2-5; D is possibly TRBD1 (5 bases). The J call is uncertain, as TRBJ2-7 better fits the DNA end. CDR3 length: 14 residues. CDR1 and CDR2 from the germline V gene are SGHRS and YFSETQ. Written as DNA, the CDR3 is TGCGCCAGCAGCCCAGGGCTGATCTCCTACGAGCAGTACTTC. Amino acids: CASSPGLISYEQYF.

The chain is built from TRBV11-2 and TRBJ2-7, with D possibly being TRBD1 (5 bases). The V end lost 4 bases, the J end lost 1 base, and 11 bases lay between the germline ends. This CDR3 region has 14 residues. Germline CDR1 SGHAT, CDR2 FQNNGV. The CDR3 coding sequence is TGTGCCAGCAGCTCTCCGTACAGGTCCTACGAGCAGTACTTC. The encoded protein is CASSSPYRSYEQYF.

This chain links TRBV5-1 with TRBJ1-4; D call uncertain. CDR3 length equals 14 residues. CDR1 SGHRS and CDR2 YFSETQ come from the germline V gene. Trimming left V 1 base short and J 8 bases short, with 12 bases between. CDR3 nucleotide sequence: TGCGCCAGCAGCTTGTTAGCGGGGAACGAAAAACTGTTTTTT. It codes for CASSLLAGNEKLFF.

The chain combines TRBV1 with TRBJ2-1; the table's D call of TRBD2 was not tested on the DNA. TRBV1 is an annotated pseudogene. The length of the CDR3 is 19 residues. CDR3 bases: TGCACCAGCAGCCAAGGACGGGGTCTAGCGGGAGGAAACCCCAATGAGCAGTTCTTC. Protein sequence: CTSSQGRGLAGGNPNEQFF.

This sequence joins TRBV6-5 and TRBJ1-1; D possibly corresponds to TRBD1 (6 bases). Germline lookup yields CDR1 MNHEY and CDR2 SVGAGI. V lost 6 bases to trimming and J lost 6 bases, with 17 bases between them. The CDR3 loop spans 14 amino acids. CDR3: CASSRDNHRAEAFF. DNA for the CDR3: TGTGCCAGCAGCAGGGACAACCATAGGGCTGAAGCTTTCTTT.

On this clone itself: The germline gene is not matched at one end of the junction; a read error may be the cause. This chain uses TRBV20-1 with TRBJ1-2, with 7 nucleotides matching TRBD1. CDR1 and CDR2 from the germline V gene are DFQATT and SNEGSKA (reference sequence). The CDR3 contains 11 residues. Written as DNA, the CDR3 is TGCAGTGCCAGAGTACAGGGGGGCTACACCTTC. Translation gives CSARVQGGYTF.

The chain has TRBV28 and TRBJ1-2; 11 bases are shared with TRBD1. V lost 5 bases, J lost 2 bases, and 7 bases stayed unmatched. CDR3 length equals 16 residues. CDR1 MDHEN and CDR2 SYDVKM come from the germline V gene. CDR3 sequence: CASSPSGTGGNYGYTF. CDR3 nucleotides: TGTGCCAGCAGTCCTTCCGGGACAGGGGGGAACTATGGCTACACCTTC.

The rearrangement uses TRBV4-1 and TRBJ1-6; D ambiguous. V gave up 0 bases and J gave up 7 bases, with 7 bases separating them. Germline CDR1 and CDR2: MGHRA and YSYEKL. The CDR3 length is 14 residues. The CDR3 sequence: CASSQESGNSPLHF. The CDR3 DNA sequence: TGCGCCAGCAGCCAAGAATCCGGGAATTCACCCCTCCACTTT.

The V gene is TRBV5-1, the J gene TRBJ1-2; 7 nucleotides line up with TRBD1. The junction had 6 bases not matched to a gene; V was cut back by 0 bases and J by 4 bases. This CDR3 spans 15 amino acids. Germline CDR1 reads SGHRS; CDR2 reads YFSETQ. CDR3 bases: TGCGCCAGCAGCTTGGGACAGGGATGGGGCTATGGCTACACCTTC. It specifies CASSLGQGWGYGYTF. The full variable domain, its missing parts supplied by reference TRBV5-1 and TRBJ1-2, is KAGVTQTPRYLIKTRGQQVTLSCSPISGHRSVSWYQQTPGQGLQFLFEYFSETQRNKGNFPGRFSGRQFSNSRSEMNVSTLELGDSALYLCASSLGQGWGYGYTFGSGTRLTVV.

The chain uses TRBV2 and TRBJ1-4, with D hard to call. Looked up from germline, CDR1 is SNHLY and CDR2 is FYNNEI. The CDR3 runs 17 residues. Trimming left V 1 base short and J 1 base short, with 13 bases between. The DNA of the CDR3 is TGTGCCAGCAGTGAAGGGCGATTGGAGAGAACTAATGAAAAACTGTTTTTT. It translates to CASSEGRLERTNEKLFF.

This clone was picked up a small number of times. V and J are TRBV4-3 and TRBJ2-2; a weak D match, TRBD1 (6 bases). Looked up from germline, CDR1 is LGHNA and CDR2 is YSLEER. The length of the CDR3 is 15 residues. V lost 2 bases, J lost 6 bases, and 13 bases lay in between. The CDR3 DNA reads as TGCGCCAGCAGCCAAACAGGGAAGAGTGCCGGGGAGCTGTTTTTT. This gives the protein CASSQTGKSAGELFF.

The V call is TRBV7-2, the J call TRBJ2-1; 11 nucleotides agree with TRBD2. The CDR3 runs 15 residues. CDR1 is SGHTA and CDR2 is FQGNSA in the germline V gene. V lost 4 bases to trimming and J lost 10 bases; unmatched junction nucleotides: 9. DNA for the CDR3: TGTGCCAGCAGCTCTACACCCGCTAGCGGGAGGGAGCAGTTCTTC. Its protein is CASSSTPASGREQFF.

The V call is TRBV7-9, the J call TRBJ2-5; perhaps TRBD1 as D (6 bases). Trimming pared 1 base from V and 1 base from J, leaving 10 bases between. The CDR3 is made up of 15 amino acids. Per germline, CDR1 SEHNR and CDR2 FQNEAQ (reference sequence). CDR3 in amino acids: CASSLGNRAQETQYF. DNA of the CDR3: TGTGCCAGCAGCTTAGGGAACAGGGCCCAAGAGACCCAGTACTTC.

This clone was picked up a small number of times. The same CDR3 can be traced to other DNA sequences in this sample. The chain links TRBV28 to TRBJ2-7; D is unclear. With 7 bases removed from V and 2 bases from J, the gap between germline ends came to 9 bases. The CDR3 is made up of 12 amino acids. The germline gives CDR1 MDHEN, CDR2 SYDVKM. This CDR3 reads CASNRGPYEQYF. The CDR3 region has the DNA TGTGCCAGCAATAGAGGCCCCTACGAGCAGTACTTC. Full variable domain (rest looked up from reference TRBV28 and TRBJ2-7): DVKVTQSSRYLVKRTGEKVFLECVQDMDHENMFWYRQDPGLGLRLIYFSYDVKMKEKGDIPEGYSVSREKKERFSLILESASTNQTSMYLCASNRGPYEQYFGPGTRLTVT.

The chain employs TRBV11-2 and TRBJ2-3; a weak D match, TRBD1 (6 bases). This CDR3 has 15 residues. CDR1 SGHAT and CDR2 FQNNGV come from the germline V gene. The V end was cut by 5 bases, the J end by 1 base, with 13 bases between. CDR3: CASSEQGARTDTQYF. The CDR3 region has the DNA TGTGCCAGCAGCGAACAGGGCGCGCGCACAGATACGCAGTATTTT.

The gene calls are TRBV27 and TRBJ2-1, with 7 bases matching TRBD2. V dropped 2 bases and J dropped 0; count of bases not matched to a gene: 13. The CDR3 sequence is 19 residues long. Germline CDR1 is MNHEY and CDR2 is SMNVEV (reference sequence). CDR3 sequence reads: CASSLRAGWGLSSYNEQFF. For the CDR3, the DNA is TGTGCCAGCAGTTTACGAGCGGGATGGGGATTAAGCTCCTACAATGAGCAGTTCTTC.